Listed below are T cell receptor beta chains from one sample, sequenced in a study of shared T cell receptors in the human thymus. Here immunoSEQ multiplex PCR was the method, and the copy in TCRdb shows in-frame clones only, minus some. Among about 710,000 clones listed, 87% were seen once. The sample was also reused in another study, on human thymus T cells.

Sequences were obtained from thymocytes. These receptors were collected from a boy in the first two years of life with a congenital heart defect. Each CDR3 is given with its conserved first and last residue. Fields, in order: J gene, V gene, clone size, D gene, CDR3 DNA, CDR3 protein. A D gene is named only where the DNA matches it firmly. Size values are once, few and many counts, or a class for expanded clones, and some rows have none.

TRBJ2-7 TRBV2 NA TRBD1 TGTGCCAGCAGTGAAGCTGACAACCGGGACAGGGCGTACGAGCAGTACTTC CASSEADNRDRAYEQYF
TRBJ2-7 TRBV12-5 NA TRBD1 TGTGCTAGTGGTCCCAAACAGGGGGCGCGGTCCGAGCAGTACTTC CASGPKQGARSEQYF
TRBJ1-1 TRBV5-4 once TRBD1 TGTGCCAGCAGCCTCACCGGGACAGGGGGCACTCGGACTGAAGCTTTCTTT CASSLTGTGGTRTEAFF
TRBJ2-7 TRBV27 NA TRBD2 TGTGCCAGCAGCACGCTAGCGGGCCATCTCTACGAGCAGTACTTC CASSTLAGHLYEQYF
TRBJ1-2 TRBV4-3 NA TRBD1 TGCGCCAGCAGCCACGCCGGGACAGGGCGCAACTATGGCTACACCTTC CASSHAGTGRNYGYTF
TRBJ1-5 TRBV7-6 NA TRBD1 TGTGCCAGCAGCTGGGACAGGGAAAGCAAGCCCCAGCATTTT CASSWDRESKPQHF
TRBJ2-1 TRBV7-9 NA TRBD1 TGTGCCAGCAGCAAGCCAGGGGGAAACTACAATGAGCAGTTCTTC CASSKPGGNYNEQFF
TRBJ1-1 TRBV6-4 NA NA TGTGCCAGCAGTGACCGAGTGAACACTGAAGCTTTCTTT CASSDRVNTEAFF
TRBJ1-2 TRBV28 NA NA TGTGCCAGCAGACCGGGACTCAACTATGGCTACACCTTC CASRPGLNYGYTF
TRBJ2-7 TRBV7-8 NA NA TGTGCCAGCAGCTTAGGTGTTGGGGCGATATCCTACGAGCAGTACTTC CASSLGVGAISYEQYF
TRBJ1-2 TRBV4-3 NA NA TGCGCCAGCAGCCAATCGGGTACGGGGATTTACTATGGCTACACCTTC CASSQSGTGIYYGYTF
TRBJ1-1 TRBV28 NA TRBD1 TGTGCCAGCAGTTCACTGACAGGGGGATGGGTGAACACTGAAGCTTTCTTT CASSSLTGGWVNTEAFF